One sample yielded the 20 T cell receptor beta chains listed below, sequenced in a study of CD4 T cell repertoires in COVID-19. No culture step preceded sequencing of the ex vivo isolated memory T cells. Method: immunoSEQ multiplex PCR; TCRdb's copy keeps in-frame clones and lacks some. This table has 7,500 to 8,500 clones, roughly 80% appearing once. This specimen consisted of effector memory CD4+ T cells from blood, obtained before the COVID-19 pandemic. The receptors shown here come from a human donor who had COVID-19.

This clone came up a few times. The chain links TRBV10-3 to TRBJ1-2; maybe TRBD1 (5 bases). Germline loops: CDR1 ENHRY, CDR2 SYGVKD. The CDR3 is 14 residues long. Trimming pared 0 bases from V and 7 bases from J, leaving 12 bases between. The chain's CDR3 is CAISESLGVGGYTF. DNA of the CDR3: TGTGCCATCAGTGAGTCGCTAGGGGTTGGTGGCTACACCTTC.

The rearrangement links TRBV7-3 to TRBJ2-1, with 7 bases aligning to TRBD2. J was trimmed by 11 bases and V by 0 bases; bases with no gene match: 4. Per germline, CDR1 SGHTA and CDR2 FQGTGA. CDR3 length: 13 amino acids. The CDR3 DNA sequence: TGTGCCAGCAGCTTAACTCGGGGGGATAAGCAGTTCTTC. Protein: CASSLTRGDKQFF.

This clone came up once. The J gene is TRBJ2-3, the V gene TRBV21-1; TRBD2 is the table's D call, not checked against the DNA. TRBV21-1 is described as a pseudogene. The CDR3 is 16 residues long. CDR3 nucleotides: TGTGCCAGCAGCTTTCAGGGGGGACTAGTCACAGATACGCAGTATTTT. It codes for CASSFQGGLVTDTQYF.

This chain uses TRBV11-1 with TRBJ2-3, with D perhaps matching TRBD2 (7 bases). CDR1 and CDR2 (germline): SGHAT, FQDESV (reference sequence). The V and J ends lost 5 bases and 0 bases respectively, with 18 bases between them. This CDR3 has 17 residues. The DNA for the CDR3 is TGTGCCAGCAGCCGCGAACGGGGGGCAACTAGCACAGATACGCAGTATTTT. Encoded protein: CASSRERGATSTDTQYF. The entire variable domain, with the rest obtained from reference TRBV11-1 and TRBJ2-3, is as follows: EAEVAQSPRYKITEKSQAVAFWCDPISGHATLYWYRQILGQGPELLVQFQDESVVDDSQLPKDRFSAERLKGVDSTLKIQPAELGDSAMYLCASSRERGATSTDTQYFGPGTRLTVL.

The chain uses TRBV11-3 and TRBJ2-5, with 8 positions matching TRBD1. Germline V gene data show CDR1 as SGHNT and CDR2 as YENEEA. The CDR3 has 13 amino acids. Germline trimming cut 5 bases from V and 5 bases from J; bases unmatched to any gene: 4. The CDR3 spells CASSPTGGETQYF. In DNA form, the CDR3 reads TGTGCCAGCAGCCCCACAGGGGGGGAGACCCAGTACTTC.

This clone showed up just once. This sequence joins TRBV6-1 and TRBJ2-7, with TRBD2 identical over 10 bases. CDR3 length equals 13 residues. Trimming at V came to 5 bases and at J to 6 bases, leaving 4 bases not matched to a gene. Looked up from germline, CDR1 is MNHNS and CDR2 is SASEGT. The CDR3 reads CASSSSGRAEQYF. The DNA of the CDR3 is TGTGCCAGCAGTTCGAGCGGGAGGGCCGAGCAGTACTTC.

V gene TRBV5-6 combines with J gene TRBJ1-6; 9 positions match TRBD1. The V gene end was trimmed by 3 bases and the J gene end by 7 bases; junction bases not matched to a gene: 2. CDR1 is SGHDT and CDR2 is YYEEEE in the germline V gene. The CDR3 runs to 14 residues. The CDR3 DNA sequence: TGTGCCAGCAGCTGGGACAGGGCCAATTCACCCCTCCACTTT. Amino acid sequence: CASSWDRANSPLHF.

This clone occurred a few times. The genes are TRBV6-1 and TRBJ2-7; 11 positions agree with TRBD1. The CDR3 length is 16 residues. CDR1 and CDR2 from the germline V gene are MNHNS and SASEGT. V shed 4 bases, J shed 5 bases, and the junction held 10 bases outside the gene matches. The CDR3 loop reads CASSGYAGTGGDEQYF. As DNA, the CDR3 is TGTGCCAGCAGTGGGTACGCCGGGACAGGGGGAGACGAGCAGTACTTC.

This chain links TRBV7-9 with TRBJ1-4; 8 bases line up with TRBD1. Germline assignment: CDR1 SEHNR and CDR2 FQNEAQ (reference sequence). This CDR3 is built from 16 residues. The trim removed 5 bases at V and 8 bases at J, leaving 13 bases unmatched. The DNA for the CDR3 is TGTGCCAGCAGCCAAACAGAGGGACAGGCTCTCGAAAAACTGTTTTTT. This translates into CASSQTEGQALEKLFF.

V gene TRBV19 combines with J gene TRBJ2-4, with 10 nucleotides matching TRBD1. V lost 3 bases and J lost 1; bases outside the gene matches: 6. The germline CDR1 and CDR2 sequences are LNHDA and SQIVND (reference sequence). This CDR3 is 17 amino acids long. The CDR3 DNA reads as TGTGCCAGTAGTATCGGACAGGGGGTGGGTGCCAAAAACATTCAGTACTTC. Its protein product is CASSIGQGVGAKNIQYF.

This clone was seen a handful of times. V is TRBV11-2 and J is TRBJ2-3, with 9 bases matching TRBD1. V lost 3 bases, J lost 4 bases, and 2 bases stayed unmatched. Per the germline V gene, CDR1 is SGHAT and CDR2 is FQNNGV. This CDR3 is 14 amino acids long. DNA of the CDR3: TGTGCCAGCAGCTTGGACAGGGGATCAGATACGCAGTATTTT. Residues: CASSLDRGSDTQYF.

This clone was found a few times. The V gene is TRBV2, the J gene TRBJ2-6, with a possible D match to TRBD2 (6 bases). Trimming stripped 3 bases from V and 1 base from J, with 7 bases between. The CDR3 totals 15 residues. Germline loops: CDR1 SNHLY, CDR2 FYNNEI. The CDR3 is CASSDAGSGANVLTF. As DNA, the CDR3 is TGTGCCAGCAGTGATGCGGGGTCTGGGGCCAACGTCCTGACTTTC.

The chain joins TRBV11-2 to TRBJ2-5, with 8 nucleotides matching TRBD1. With 1 base clipped from V and 3 bases from J, the junction kept 4 bases outside the gene matches. Germline CDR1 is SGHAT and CDR2 is FQNNGV. The CDR3 consists of 15 residues. CDR3 bases: TGTGCCAGCAGCTTAGGCGGGACAGGTGAAGAGACCCAGTACTTC. Its protein product is CASSLGGTGEETQYF.

The chain links TRBV7-2 to TRBJ1-2; D uncertain. Trimming cost V 2 bases and J 0 bases, with 4 bases left between them. Germline assignment: CDR1 SGHTA and CDR2 FQGNSA. The length of the CDR3 is 13 residues. The CDR3: CASSLTSNYGYTF. The CDR3 DNA sequence: TGTGCCAGCAGCTTAACTTCTAACTATGGCTACACCTTC.

The chain links TRBV7-8 to TRBJ1-3; D is unclear. Trimming cost V 1 base and J 4 bases, with 14 bases left between them. The length of the CDR3 is 16 residues. In germline, CDR1 is SGHVS, CDR2 FQNEAQ. CDR3 sequence reads: CASSLEGGKGGNTIYF. DNA for the CDR3: TGTGCCAGCAGCTTAGAGGGAGGAAAGGGCGGAAACACCATATATTTT.

The J gene is TRBJ1-1, the V gene TRBV30; 7 nucleotides agree with TRBD1. Trimming at V came to 2 bases and at J to 1 base, leaving 4 bases not matched to a gene. CDR1 is GTSNPN, CDR2 SVGIG, per germline (reference sequence). There are 14 residues in the CDR3. CDR3: CAWSPGDRNTEAFF. The CDR3 DNA follows: TGTGCCTGGAGTCCCGGGGACAGGAACACTGAAGCTTTCTTT.

The genes are TRBV5-5 and TRBJ2-7, with 10 bases identical to TRBD2. Germline V gene lookup returns CDR1 SGHKS and CDR2 YYEKEE (reference sequence). CDR3 size: 15 residues. V lost 3 bases to trimming and J lost 0 bases; unmatched junction nucleotides: 3. The CDR3 here is CASSSGLAVSYEQYF. The CDR3 DNA reads as TGTGCCAGCAGCTCCGGACTAGCGGTCTCCTACGAGCAGTACTTC. The full variable domain, in which reference TRBV5-5 and TRBJ2-7 provide the parts outside the CDR3, is DAGVTQSPTHLIKTRGQQVTLRCSPISGHKSVSWYQQVLGQGPQFIFQYYEKEERGRGNFPDRFSARQFPNYSSELNVNALLLGDSALYLCASSSGLAVSYEQYFGPGTRLTVT.

V is TRBV7-8 and J is TRBJ2-7, with 7 nucleotides matching TRBD1. Germline loops: CDR1 SGHVS, CDR2 FQNEAQ. The CDR3 spans 14 residues. V dropped 4 bases and J dropped 2; count of bases not matched to a gene: 5. This CDR3 reads CASSSRQGTYEQYF. For the CDR3, the DNA is TGTGCCAGCAGCTCCCGACAGGGTACCTACGAGCAGTACTTC. The full variable domain, completed using reference TRBV7-8 and TRBJ2-7, is GAGVSQSPRYKVAKRGQDVALRCDPISGHVSLFWYQQALGQGPEFLTYFQNEAQLDKSGLPSDRFFAERPEGSVSTLKIQRTQQEDSAVYLCASSSRQGTYEQYFGPGTRLTVT.

The chain recombines TRBV2 with TRBJ2-7; D might be TRBD1 (5 bases). This CDR3 spans 13 amino acids. V gave up 10 bases and J gave up 5 bases, with 18 bases separating them. Germline loops: CDR1 SNHLY, CDR2 FYNNEI. This CDR3 is CATSTALKHEQYF. The CDR3 DNA reads as TGTGCCACCTCGACAGCCCTCAAACACGAGCAGTACTTC.

This chain links TRBV27 with TRBJ2-1; D is possibly TRBD2 (6 bases). The germline gives CDR1 MNHEY, CDR2 SMNVEV (reference sequence). The CDR3 covers 13 residues. The V and J ends lost 6 bases and 7 bases respectively, with 13 bases between them. CDR3 protein: CASRNGGRNEQFF. The CDR3 DNA follows: TGTGCCAGCAGAAACGGAGGGCGGAATGAGCAGTTCTTC.